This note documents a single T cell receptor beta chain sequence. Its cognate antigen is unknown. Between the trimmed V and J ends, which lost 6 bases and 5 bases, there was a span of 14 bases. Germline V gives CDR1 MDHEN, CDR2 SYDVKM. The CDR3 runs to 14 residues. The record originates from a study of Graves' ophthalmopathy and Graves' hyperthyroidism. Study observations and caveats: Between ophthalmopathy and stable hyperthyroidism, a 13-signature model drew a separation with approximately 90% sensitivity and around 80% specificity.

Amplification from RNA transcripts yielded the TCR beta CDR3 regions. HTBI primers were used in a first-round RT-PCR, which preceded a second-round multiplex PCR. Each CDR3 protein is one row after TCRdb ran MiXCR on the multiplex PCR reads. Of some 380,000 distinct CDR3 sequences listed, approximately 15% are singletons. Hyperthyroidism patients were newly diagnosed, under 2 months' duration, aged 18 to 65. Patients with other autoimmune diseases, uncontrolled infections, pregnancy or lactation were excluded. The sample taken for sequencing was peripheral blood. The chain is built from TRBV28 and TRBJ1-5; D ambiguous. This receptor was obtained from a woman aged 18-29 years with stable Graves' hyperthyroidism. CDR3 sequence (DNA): TGTGCCAGCAGCAATGGAGAGCCCCATCAGCCCCAGCATTTT. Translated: CASSNGEPHQPQHF.